This T cell receptor beta chain was profiled in a study of T cell changes during pregnancy in multiple sclerosis. This CDR3 contains 13 residues. V lost 3 bases, J lost 2 bases, and 5 bases lay in between. The V gene's germline CDR1 is SGDLS and CDR2 YYNGEE. Data came from immunoSEQ multiplex PCR; TCRdb stores just in-frame clones and leaves some out. This table holds more than 40,000 clones, approximately 94% found once. The clonotype comes from a female donor with multiple sclerosis, enrolled in a pregnancy study. Here the sequenced sample was CD8+ T cells from peripheral blood mononuclear cells, taken in the first trimester of pregnancy. The V gene is TRBV9, the J gene TRBJ2-2, with D hard to call. The CDR3 nucleotides are TGTGCCAGCAGCGCCTCTAACACCGGGGAGCTGTTTTTT. As protein: CASSASNTGELFF.